The rows below give T cell receptor beta chains drawn from one sample of a study of cytomegalovirus exposure and HLA in healthy donors. Some clones are missing from TCRdb's copy, which holds only in-frame ones; the method was immunoSEQ multiplex PCR. The table has about 100,000 clones, about 77% seen once. Specimen: PBMCs. The receptors originated from a woman aged 45-59 years in good health and CMV-seropositive. The CDR3 runs from the conserved cysteine through the conserved F or W.

CDR3aa	v_gene
CASSQPQGAGETGELFF	TRBV4-2
CASTAASGYSNEQFF	TRBV6-5
CASSERGQGKGTGELFF	TRBV25-1
CAIDGTGGGYEQYF	TRBV10-3
CASTPPQRNYEQYF	TRBV2
CASSLAVGGRSTDTQYF	TRBV7-8
CASSFYGARDNEQFF	TRBV19
CASRYTGGATSYEQYF	TRBV6-6
CATSLDRGSEKLFF	TRBV15
CASSLTGLGFNQPQHF	TRBV5-6
CASSFSSGRSYEQYF	TRBV13
CATPQAEKLFF	TRBV5-3
CASSPLLNEQFF	TRBV7-6
CAWTSGAGNTIYF	TRBV30
CASSLLAGVSAYEQYF	TRBV7-9
CASSYGVRVDTEAFF	TRBV6-5
CASKEGLNTGELFF	TRBV2
CASSLTGRGELFF	TRBV28
CASSSEAGELFF	TRBV7-7
CASSFGGRMNTEAFF	TRBV27
CASSLDRSPDEQFF	TRBV9
CASSEGQGIFTDTQYF	TRBV10-1
CASSAGPQNTEAFF	TRBV13
CASSLGLAGYEQFF	TRBV5-6
CASSYSHGQALYGYTF	TRBV6-6
CASSGAGQVNEQFF	TRBV7-3
CASSVVLQGTQYF	TRBV9
CASSYPGQSSNQPQHF	TRBV6-6
CASRKGGLGNEQFF	TRBV7-9
CASSLSGGLEEKLFF	TRBV5-6
CASSQGGGYGYTF	TRBV14
CASNPDRDRGPANYGYTF	TRBV7-3
CASSHPNSYGYTF	TRBV5-4
CASSGGTVGPSPLHF	TRBV6-5
CASSYGTQGNSPLHF	TRBV6-5
CASSLEGPYSNQPQHF	TRBV5-1
CASSPRDFATEAFF	TRBV18
CSSSLHIRVGATSGNTIYF	TRBV7-9
CASSLPRAGYGYTF	TRBV5-4
CASSAAADRF	TRBV2
CASSVTFLAGVSGDTQYF	TRBV9